This TCR beta chain stems from a study of immune characterization of retroperitoneal liposarcoma (dated by TCRdb to about 2019). The library was generated by PCR. Sequencing took place on a NextSeq 500. Using fastp at Q25 and MiXCR, TCRdb reprocessed the public reads and kept productive beta chains. Merged by CDR3 protein, the rows form single entries marked with the most common genes and DNA. This sample is represented by about 3,200 distinct CDR3 sequences; under 55% of them were singletons. Of the sample, around 40% falls within the top ten clones. V is reduced by 5 bases and J by 5 bases, leaving a spacing of 15 bases between them. CDR1 and CDR2 (SGHAT, FQNNGV) derive from the germline V gene. Counted from cysteine to phenylalanine, this CDR3 has 14 amino acids. The read is trimmed to its CDR3 DNA, 42 bases read in frame from base 1. This clonotype registers as large (0.1 to 1%) within its sample. It has no known antigen specificity. Base qualities are not recorded, but no much larger clone differs from it by a single base.

The chain couples TRBV11-2 to TRBJ2-5, with an unclear D gene assignment. This TCR derives from a male donor with retroperitoneal liposarcoma. Sequencing used tumor tissue. DNA sequence: TGTGCCAGCAGCCCTGGACGTGATCTCGAGACCCAGTACTTC. Its translation reads: CASSPGRDLETQYF.